This TCR beta chain was sequenced in a study of blood T cell repertoires in COVID-19. Authors' processing steps: It was from reference gene primer amplification that nucleated cell counts were estimated. This table comes from immunoSEQ multiplex PCR, and its TCRdb copy is limited to in-frame clones, with some not included. The V and J calls and clone size are taken from that table; D and trimming were inferred from the DNA. The data show approximately 200,000 clones, approximately 80% seen once. Germline V CDR1 and CDR2: MNHNS, SASEGT. Trimming pared 2 bases from V and 3 bases from J, leaving 14 bases between. CDR3 length equals 15 residues.

The chain joins TRBV6-1 to TRBJ2-7; D gene unclear. Sequencing was carried out using PBMCs or T cells enriched from blood (not recorded which). The TCR originated in a woman aged 40 to 50 with acute COVID-19. CDR3 bases: TGTGCCAGCAGTGAAACCGGTCCCGCGTACTACGAGCAGTACTTC. Its protein is CASSETGPAYYEQYF.